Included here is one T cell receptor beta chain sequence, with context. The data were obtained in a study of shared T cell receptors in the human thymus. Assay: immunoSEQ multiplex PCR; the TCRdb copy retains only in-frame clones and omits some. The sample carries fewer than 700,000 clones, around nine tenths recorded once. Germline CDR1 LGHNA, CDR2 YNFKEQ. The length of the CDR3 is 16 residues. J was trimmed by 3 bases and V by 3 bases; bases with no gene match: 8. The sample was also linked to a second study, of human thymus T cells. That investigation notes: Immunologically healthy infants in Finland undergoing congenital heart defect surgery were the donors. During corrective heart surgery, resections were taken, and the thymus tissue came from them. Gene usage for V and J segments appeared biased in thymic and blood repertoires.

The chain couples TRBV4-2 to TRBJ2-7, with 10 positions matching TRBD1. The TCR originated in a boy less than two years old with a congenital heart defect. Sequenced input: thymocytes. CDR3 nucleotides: TGTGCCAGCAGCCAGTTACCGGGACAGGGGCTCTACGAGCAGTACTTC. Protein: CASSQLPGQGLYEQYF.